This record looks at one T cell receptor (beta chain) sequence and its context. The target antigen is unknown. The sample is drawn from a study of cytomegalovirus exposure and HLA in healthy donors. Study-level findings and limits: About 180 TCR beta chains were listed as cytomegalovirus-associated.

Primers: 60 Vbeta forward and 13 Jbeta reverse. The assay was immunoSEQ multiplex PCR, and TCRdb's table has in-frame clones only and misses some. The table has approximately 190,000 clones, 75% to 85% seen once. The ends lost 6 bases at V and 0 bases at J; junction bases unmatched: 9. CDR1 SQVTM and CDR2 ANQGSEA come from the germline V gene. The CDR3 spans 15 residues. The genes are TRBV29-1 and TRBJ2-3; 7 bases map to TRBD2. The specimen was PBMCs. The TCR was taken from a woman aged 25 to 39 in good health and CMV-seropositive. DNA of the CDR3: TGCAGCGTCCGACTAGCTGCCACTAGCACAGATACGCAGTATTTT. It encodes CSVRLAATSTDTQYF.